The sequence of this T cell receptor beta chain was determined in a study of OX40 agonist ivuxolimab in advanced cancers. Some clones are missing from TCRdb's copy, which holds only in-frame ones; the method was immunoSEQ multiplex PCR. This table has tens of thousands of clones, over 75% appearing once. V was clipped by 3 bases and J by 3 bases; unmatched bases: 1. Germline CDR1 and CDR2: SQVTM and ANQGSEA. This CDR3 has 13 residues. This clonotype originated in an adult with an advanced solid tumor such as melanoma, head and neck, liver or kidney cancer. This chain uses TRBV29-1 with TRBJ2-7, with 11 bases aligning to TRBD1. The material sequenced was CD4+ or CD8+ T cells sorted from blood, taken in a trial of the OX40 agonist ivuxolimab. The CDR3 DNA is TGCAGCGTTGAGGACAGGGGGCTCTACGAGCAGTACTTC. Its protein product is CSVEDRGLYEQYF.